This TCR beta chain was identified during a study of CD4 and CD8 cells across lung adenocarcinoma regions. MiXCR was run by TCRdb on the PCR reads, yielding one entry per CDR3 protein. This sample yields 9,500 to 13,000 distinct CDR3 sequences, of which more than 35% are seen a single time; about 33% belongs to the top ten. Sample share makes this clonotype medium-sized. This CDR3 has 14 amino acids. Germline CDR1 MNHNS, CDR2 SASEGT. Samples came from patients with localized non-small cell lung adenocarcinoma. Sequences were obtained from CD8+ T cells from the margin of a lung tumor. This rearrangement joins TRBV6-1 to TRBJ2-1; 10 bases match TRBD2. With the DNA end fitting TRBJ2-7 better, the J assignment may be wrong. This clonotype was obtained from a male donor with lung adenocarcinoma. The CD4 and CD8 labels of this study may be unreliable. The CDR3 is CASSLSGGNFEQYF. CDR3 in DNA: TGTGCCAGCAGTCTTAGCGGGGGGAATTTTGAGCAGTACTTC.